This is a list of T cell receptor beta chains from one sample in a study of response to subunit inactivated influenza vaccine. TCRdb reprocessed the RT-PCR reads with MiXCR, giving one entry per CDR3 protein. In the table there are around 750,000 distinct CDR3 sequences, roughly 20% of which are singletons. The sample in question was PBMCs from blood, obtained 4 to 6 days after vaccination. Source of these receptors: a man aged 45 to 65 who received an inactivated influenza vaccine. Both conserved end residues are part of each CDR3. A D gene is named only where the DNA matches it firmly. Expanded clones get a size class; other rows say once, few or many, or leave the size out.

d_call,j_call,v_call,clone_size,cdr3_aa,cdr3_nt
TRBD1,TRBJ2-1,TRBV20-1,few,CSAPRGTLYNEQFF,TGCAGTGCTCCCAGGGGGACCCTTTACAATGAGCAGTTCTTC
TRBD2,TRBJ2-4,TRBV11-2,few,CASSLASRGADFQYF,TGTGCCAGCAGCTTAGCGTCGCGGGGGGCGGACTTTCAGTACTTC
TRBD2,TRBJ2-5,TRBV20-1,.,CSAKLAGTNQETQYF,TGCAGTGCTAAATTAGCGGGGACGAACCAAGAGACCCAGTACTTC
TRBD2,TRBJ2-1,TRBV5-1,few,CASRPRSGGGYNEQFF,TGCGCCAGCAGACCGCGAAGCGGGGGGGGATACAATGAGCAGTTCTTC
.,TRBJ1-2,TRBV6-5,few,CASGGAIYGYTF,TGTGCCAGCGGGGGGGCGATTTATGGCTACACCTTC
TRBD2,TRBJ2-3,TRBV4-1,.,CASSQSGGRGTDTQYF,TGCGCCAGCAGCCAAAGCGGGGGGCGAGGCACAGATACGCAGTATTTT
TRBD2,TRBJ2-1,TRBV20-1,many,CSAWGLAGGPDNEQFF,TGCAGTGCTTGGGGACTAGCGGGAGGGCCTGACAATGAGCAGTTCTTC
TRBD1,TRBJ1-5,TRBV19,.,CASSMDGTGDYINQPQHF,TGTGCCAGTAGTATGGACGGGACAGGCGACTATATCAATCAGCCCCAGCATTTT
TRBD2,TRBJ2-3,TRBV10-3,many,CAISDVAGEATDTQYF,TGTGCCATCAGTGATGTAGCGGGAGAGGCCACAGATACGCAGTATTTT
TRBD1,TRBJ1-2,TRBV12-3/TRBV12-4,.,CASSSRDRGGYGYTF,TGTGCCAGCAGTTCCCGGGACAGGGGGGGCTATGGCTACACCTTC
TRBD1,TRBJ2-7,TRBV20-1,.,CSASNRGNYEQYF,TGCAGTGCTAGTAACAGGGGAAACTACGAGCAGTACTTC
TRBD1,TRBJ1-6,TRBV18,.,CASSPVTGGGNSPLHF,TGTGCCAGCTCACCCGTGACAGGGGGCGGTAATTCACCCCTCCACTTT
.,TRBJ2-6,TRBV5-5,many,CASSLEGAGANVLTF,TGTGCCAGCAGCTTGGAGGGTGCTGGGGCCAACGTCCTGACTTTC
.,TRBJ2-5,TRBV21-1,.,CASSRVKGVGTQYF,TGTGCCAGCAGCCGCGTTAAGGGGGTTGGGACCCAGTACTTC
TRBD1,TRBJ2-3,TRBV9,.,CASSLKTGDNTDTQYF,TGTGCCAGCAGCCTCAAGACAGGGGACAACACAGATACGCAGTATTTT
.,TRBJ1-2,TRBV18,.,CASSPGSRTEGYTF,TGTGCCAGCTCACCGGGTTCCAGGACCGAAGGCTACACCTTC
TRBD1,TRBJ2-5,TRBV20-1,.,CSARSQGVQETQYF,TGCAGTGCTAGATCACAGGGGGTACAAGAGACCCAGTACTTC
.,TRBJ1-1,TRBV6-2/TRBV6-3,.,CASSPYRPSEAFF,TGTGCCAGCAGTCCCTACCGACCTTCTGAAGCTTTCTTT
.,TRBJ1-1,TRBV27,few,CASSLLGGLTEAFF,TGTGCCAGCAGCCTCTTGGGGGGGCTCACTGAAGCTTTCTTT
.,TRBJ2-1,TRBV7-3,.,CASSPHGEANEQFF,TGTGCCAGCAGCCCCCACGGGGAGGCCAATGAGCAGTTCTTC
.,TRBJ2-7,TRBV12-2,.,CASRTRTEREKYEQYF,TGTGCAAGTCGCACGAGGACTGAGCGGGAGAAATACGAGCAGTACTTC
TRBD2,TRBJ2-3,TRBV5-1,few,CASSLGLAGRDTQYF,TGCGCCAGCAGCTTGGGACTAGCGGGGCGAGATACGCAGTATTTT
TRBD2,TRBJ2-1,TRBV4-1,.,CASSQDGGAGGHQETQFF,TGCGCCAGCAGCCAAGATGGTGGAGCGGGGGGCCACCAAGAGACCCAGTTCTTC
TRBD1,TRBJ2-7,TRBV7-9,.,CASSTWDRAYEQYF,TGTGCCAGCAGCACTTGGGACAGGGCCTACGAGCAGTACTTC
.,TRBJ2-1,TRBV7-2,few,CASSPRVPIYNEQFF,TGTGCCAGCAGCCCCCGGGTTCCTATCTACAATGAGCAGTTCTTC
TRBD1,TRBJ2-7,TRBV20-1,many,CSARDGTGAHEQYF,TGCAGTGCTAGAGACGGGACAGGGGCTCACGAGCAGTACTTC
.,TRBJ2-2,TRBV12-3/TRBV12-4,.,CAFSLVLVWSGPNTGELFF,TGTGCCTTCAGTTTAGTCTTAGTTTGGTCCGGCCCGAACACCGGGGAGCTGTTTTTT
.,TRBJ2-1,TRBV15,.,CATSRDRGAAYNEQFF,TGTGCCACCAGCAGAGACAGGGGGGCCGCATACAATGAGCAGTTCTTC
TRBD1,TRBJ1-4,TRBV4-3,few,CASSQDHRTGLNEKLFF,TGCGCCAGCAGCCAAGATCATCGGACAGGGCTTAATGAAAAACTGTTTTTT
TRBD1,TRBJ1-5,TRBV10-3,few,CANRDSPSEPQHF,TGTGCCAACCGGGACAGCCCATCAGAGCCCCAGCATTTT
.,TRBJ2-1,TRBV9,.,CASTSSHNEQFF,TGTGCCAGCACCTCTAGCCACAATGAGCAGTTCTTC
TRBD2,TRBJ2-2,TRBV20-1,few,CSAPAGGPTGELFF,TGCAGTGCTCCTGCGGGGGGGCCCACCGGGGAGCTGTTTTTT
TRBD1,TRBJ1-1,TRBV7-9,few,CASSFPGTGVRNTEAFF,TGTGCCAGCAGCTTCCCCGGGACAGGGGTGCGGAACACTGAAGCTTTCTTT
TRBD1,TRBJ1-4,TRBV5-1,.,CASSQTQGVDEKLFF,TGCGCCAGCAGCCAAACACAGGGGGTTGATGAAAAACTGTTTTTT
.,TRBJ1-3,TRBV20-1,.,CSASMGSGNTIYF,TGCAGTGCTAGTATGGGATCTGGAAACACCATATATTTT
.,TRBJ2-7,TRBV5-1,many,CASSLIESSYEQYF,TGCGCCAGCAGCCTAATCGAAAGCTCCTACGAGCAGTACTTC
.,TRBJ2-7,TRBV6-2/TRBV6-3,few,CASSYSRTVFQYF,TGTGCCAGCAGTTACTCGCGGACAGTCTTTCAGTACTTC
TRBD1,TRBJ2-1,TRBV2,.,CASTSPGGQGFHEQFF,TGTGCCAGCACCTCACCGGGGGGACAGGGGTTTCATGAGCAGTTCTTC
TRBD2,TRBJ2-1,TRBV20-1,few,CSARHTSGKYNEQFF,TGCAGTGCTAGACACACTAGCGGGAAATACAATGAGCAGTTCTTC
.,TRBJ2-1,TRBV6-5,.,CASSYGVVEEQFF,TGTGCCAGCAGTTACGGGGTAGTTGAGGAGCAGTTCTTC
.,TRBJ1-6,TRBV27,.,CASSLRWGWDSPLHF,TGTGCCAGCAGTCTCCGATGGGGGTGGGATTCACCCCTCCACTTT
TRBD2,TRBJ2-1,TRBV28,.,CASRAGLTYNEQFF,TGTGCCAGCCGAGCGGGATTAACCTACAATGAGCAGTTCTTC
TRBD2,TRBJ2-1,TRBV29-1,.,CSVEEPGLAGDHYEQFF,TGCAGCGTTGAAGAACCGGGACTAGCGGGAGACCACTATGAGCAGTTCTTC
.,TRBJ1-2,TRBV28,few,CASSFRGYGGYTF,TGTGCCAGCAGTTTCAGGGGCTACGGTGGCTACACCTTC
TRBD2,TRBJ2-2,TRBV20-1,.,CSATRLAGIANTGELFF,TGCAGTGCTACCAGACTAGCGGGGATTGCGAACACCGGGGAGCTGTTTTTT
TRBD2,TRBJ2-7,TRBV5-1,few,CASSVNRDYPREQYF,TGCGCCAGCAGCGTCAACCGGGACTACCCCCGCGAGCAGTACTTC
TRBD2,TRBJ2-1,TRBV15,.,CATSRSAGGLGGEQFF,TGTGCCACCAGCAGATCAGCGGGGGGGTTGGGAGGGGAGCAGTTCTTC
.,TRBJ2-1,TRBV7-2,few,CASSLWNEQFF,TGTGCCAGCAGCCTGTGGAATGAGCAGTTCTTC
TRBD1,TRBJ2-7,TRBV20-1,few,CSAKATGQGYEQYF,TGCAGTGCCAAAGCAACCGGACAGGGCTACGAGCAGTACTTC
.,TRBJ2-1,TRBV5-1,.,CASSLGAPSYNEQFF,TGCGCCAGCAGCTTGGGTGCCCCCTCCTACAATGAGCAGTTCTTC
TRBD2,TRBJ2-3,TRBV24-1,.,CATSEGSGGPRDTQYF,TGTGCCACCAGTGAGGGGAGCGGGGGGCCAAGGGATACGCAGTATTTT
.,TRBJ2-2,TRBV18,few,CASSPSSRTGELFF,TGTGCCAGCTCACCATCTAGCCGCACCGGGGAGCTGTTTTTT
.,TRBJ2-7,TRBV25-1,few,CASSEREGGPDYEQYF,TGTGCCAGCAGTGAACGGGAAGGAGGCCCCGACTACGAGCAGTACTTC
.,TRBJ1-1,TRBV5-1,few,CASSLGAVAEAFF,TGCGCCAGCAGCTTGGGGGCAGTCGCTGAAGCTTTCTTT
TRBD1,TRBJ1-3,TRBV20-1,.,CSASRGRLDGNTIYF,TGCAGTGCTAGCAGGGGGCGGCTAGATGGAAACACCATATATTTT
TRBD1,TRBJ1-1,TRBV20-1,.,CSARRDRVRTEAFF,TGCAGTGCTAGGCGGGACAGGGTAAGGACTGAAGCTTTCTTT
.,TRBJ2-7,TRBV5-1,few,CASSSTTASYEQYF,TGCGCCAGCAGCTCAACGACAGCTTCCTACGAGCAGTACTTC
TRBD1,TRBJ1-2,TRBV10-3,few,CAISVGVGTGDSGYTF,TGTGCCATCAGTGTTGGGGTGGGGACAGGCGATTCTGGCTACACCTTC
.,TRBJ2-7,TRBV29-1,.,CSVLGAYPNSYEQYF,TGCAGCGTTCTGGGTGCGTATCCGAACTCCTACGAGCAGTACTTC
TRBD2,TRBJ2-1,TRBV7-2,.,CASSLGLAGILSYNEQFF,TGTGCCAGCAGCTTAGGGCTAGCGGGGATTCTCTCCTACAATGAGCAGTTCTTC